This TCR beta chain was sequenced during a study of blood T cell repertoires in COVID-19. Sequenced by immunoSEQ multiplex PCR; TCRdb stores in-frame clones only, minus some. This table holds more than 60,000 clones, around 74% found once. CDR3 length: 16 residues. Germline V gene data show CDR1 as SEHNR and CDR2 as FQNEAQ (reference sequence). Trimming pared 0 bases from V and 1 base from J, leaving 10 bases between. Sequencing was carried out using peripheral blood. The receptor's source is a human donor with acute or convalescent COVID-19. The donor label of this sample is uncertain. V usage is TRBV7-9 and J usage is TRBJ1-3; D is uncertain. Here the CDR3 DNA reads TGTGCCAGCAGCTTAGCGGGTACTATATCTGGAAACACCATATATTTT. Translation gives CASSLAGTISGNTIYF. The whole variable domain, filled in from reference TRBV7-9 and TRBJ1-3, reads DTGVSQNPRHKITKRGQNVTFRCDPISEHNRLYWYRQTLGQGPEFLTYFQNEAQLEKSRLLSDRFSAERPKGSFSTLEIQRTEQGDSAMYLCASSLAGTISGNTIYFGEGSWLTVV.